This T cell receptor beta chain derives from a study of molecular identifiers for immune sequencing clone quantification. General study points: Clones of above 20 RNA copies carried over 97% of effector molecules; in naive cells they carried under 1%. Investigators reportedly could detect spiked Jurkat TCR RNA from one cell among around 900,000 naive cells.

CDR1 is SNHLY, CDR2 FYNNEI, per germline. The V end lost 1 base, the J end lost 1 base, and 11 bases lay between the germline ends. The CDR3 totals 15 residues. One entry per CDR3 protein, called by TCRdb with MiXCR from the PCR reads. The repertoire includes around 470,000 distinct CDR3 sequences, about 25% of them detected once, and around 0.76% sits in the top ten. In its sample, this clonotype was seen many times. Its target is not known. The sample consisted of naive CD8+ T cells from blood, with Jurkat cell RNA spiked in. Documented subset: FACS-sorted CD8+CD4-CCR7+CD45RA+ naive T cells. The TCR sequence derives from a human donor in good health. Some libraries in this study had Jurkat cell RNA spiked in. The J gene is TRBJ2-7, the V gene TRBV2; TRBD1 might be the D (6 bases). CDR3 sequence: CASSEVGATSYEQYF. Here the CDR3 DNA reads TGTGCCAGCAGTGAAGTGGGGGCCACTTCCTACGAGCAGTACTTC.